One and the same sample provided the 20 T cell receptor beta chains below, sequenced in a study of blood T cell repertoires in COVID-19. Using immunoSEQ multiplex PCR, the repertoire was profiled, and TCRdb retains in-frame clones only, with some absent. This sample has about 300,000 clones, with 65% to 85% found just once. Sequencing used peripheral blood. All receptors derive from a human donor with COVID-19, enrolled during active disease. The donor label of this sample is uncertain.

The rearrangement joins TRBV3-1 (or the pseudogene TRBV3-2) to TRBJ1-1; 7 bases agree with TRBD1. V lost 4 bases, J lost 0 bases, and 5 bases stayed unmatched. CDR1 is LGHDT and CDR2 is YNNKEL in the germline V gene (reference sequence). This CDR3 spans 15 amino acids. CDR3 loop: CASSRGGEMNTEAFF. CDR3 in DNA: TGTGCCAGCAGCCGAGGGGGCGAGATGAACACTGAAGCTTTCTTT.

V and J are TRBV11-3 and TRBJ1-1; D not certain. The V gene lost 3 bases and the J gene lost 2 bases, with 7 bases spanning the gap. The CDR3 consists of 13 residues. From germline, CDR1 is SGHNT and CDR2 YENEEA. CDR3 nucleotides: TGTGCCAGCAGCTTGGAGGCAAACACTGAAGCTTTCTTT. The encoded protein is CASSLEANTEAFF.

The CDR3 bases are TGTGCCAGCAGTTTTAGCGGGTATGAGCAGTTCTTC. It specifies CASSFSGYEQFF. V and J are TRBV28 and TRBJ2-1, with 7 bases identical to TRBD2. The V and J ends lost 3 bases and 8 bases, in that order; junction bases with no gene match: 1. Germline V gene lookup returns CDR1 MDHEN and CDR2 SYDVKM. The CDR3 is 12 amino acids.

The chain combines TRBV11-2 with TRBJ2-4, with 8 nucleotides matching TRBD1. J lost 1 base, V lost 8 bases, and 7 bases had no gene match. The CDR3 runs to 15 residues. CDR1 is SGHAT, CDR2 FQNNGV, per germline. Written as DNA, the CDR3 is TGTGCCAGCGGACAGGGAGGAATGGCCAAAAACATTCAGTACTTC. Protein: CASGQGGMAKNIQYF.

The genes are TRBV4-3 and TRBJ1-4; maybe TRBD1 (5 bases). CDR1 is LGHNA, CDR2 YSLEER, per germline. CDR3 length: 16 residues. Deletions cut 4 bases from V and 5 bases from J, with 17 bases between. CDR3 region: CASSPQTGLRNEKLFF. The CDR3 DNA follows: TGCGCCAGCAGCCCCCAGACGGGACTTCGAAATGAAAAACTGTTTTTT.

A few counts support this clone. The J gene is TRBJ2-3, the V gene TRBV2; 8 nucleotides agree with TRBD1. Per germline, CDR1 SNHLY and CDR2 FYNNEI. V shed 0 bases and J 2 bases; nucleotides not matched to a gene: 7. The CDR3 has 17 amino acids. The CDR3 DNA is TGTGCCAGCAGTGAAGCGCTGGCAGGGGGCTTCACAGATACGCAGTATTTT. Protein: CASSEALAGGFTDTQYF.

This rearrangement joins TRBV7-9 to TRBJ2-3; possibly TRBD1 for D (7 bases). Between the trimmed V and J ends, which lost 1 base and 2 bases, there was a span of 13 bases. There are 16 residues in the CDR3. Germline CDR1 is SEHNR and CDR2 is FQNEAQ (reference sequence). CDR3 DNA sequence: TGTGCCAGCAGCTTAGTGGAGGGGGCATACACAGATACGCAGTATTTT. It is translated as CASSLVEGAYTDTQYF.

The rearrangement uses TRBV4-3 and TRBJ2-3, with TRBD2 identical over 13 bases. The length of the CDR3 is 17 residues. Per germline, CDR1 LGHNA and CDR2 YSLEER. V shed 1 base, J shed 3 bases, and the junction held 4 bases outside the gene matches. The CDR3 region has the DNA TGCGCCAGCAGCCAAGGACTAGCGGGAGGCGCGACAGATACGCAGTATTTT. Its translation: CASSQGLAGGATDTQYF.

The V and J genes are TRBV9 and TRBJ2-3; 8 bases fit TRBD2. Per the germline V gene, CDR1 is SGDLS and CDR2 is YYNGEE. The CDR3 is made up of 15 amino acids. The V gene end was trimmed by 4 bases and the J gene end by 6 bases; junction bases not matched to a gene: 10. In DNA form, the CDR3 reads TGTGCCAGCAGCCCAACCACGGGGGGGCACGATACGCAGTATTTT. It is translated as CASSPTTGGHDTQYF. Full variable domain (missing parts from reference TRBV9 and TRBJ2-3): DSGVTQTPKHLITATGQRVTLRCSPRSGDLSVYWYQQSLDQGLQFLIQYYNGEERAKGNILERFSAQQFPDLHSELNLSSLELGDSALYFCASSPTTGGHDTQYFGPGTRLTVL.

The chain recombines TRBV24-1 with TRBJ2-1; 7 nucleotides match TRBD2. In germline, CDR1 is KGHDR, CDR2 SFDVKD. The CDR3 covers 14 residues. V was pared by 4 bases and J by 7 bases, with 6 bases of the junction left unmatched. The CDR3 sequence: CATSDPGLVNEQFF. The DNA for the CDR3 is TGTGCCACCAGTGACCCCGGACTAGTGAATGAGCAGTTCTTC.

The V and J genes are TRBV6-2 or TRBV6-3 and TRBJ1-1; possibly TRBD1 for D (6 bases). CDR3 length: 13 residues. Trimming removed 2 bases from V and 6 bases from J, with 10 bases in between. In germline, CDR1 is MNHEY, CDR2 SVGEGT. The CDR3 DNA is TGTGCCAGCAGTTACACAAAGGGGGCTGAAGCTTTCTTT. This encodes CASSYTKGAEAFF.

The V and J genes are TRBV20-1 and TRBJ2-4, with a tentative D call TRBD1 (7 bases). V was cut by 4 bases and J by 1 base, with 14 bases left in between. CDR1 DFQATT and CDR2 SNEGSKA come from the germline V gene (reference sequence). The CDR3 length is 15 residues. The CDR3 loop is CSANDREAAKNIQYF. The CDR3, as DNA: TGCAGTGCTAATGACAGGGAGGCGGCCAAAAACATTCAGTACTTC.

The CDR3 region is CASSEGQVVSEAFF. Here the CDR3 DNA reads TGTGCCAGCAGTGAGGGACAGGTGGTATCTGAAGCTTTCTTT. The rearrangement uses TRBV2 and TRBJ1-1; 8 bases agree with TRBD1. The CDR3 runs 14 residues. Germline assignment: CDR1 SNHLY and CDR2 FYNNEI. V shed 3 bases and J 6 bases; nucleotides not matched to a gene: 6.

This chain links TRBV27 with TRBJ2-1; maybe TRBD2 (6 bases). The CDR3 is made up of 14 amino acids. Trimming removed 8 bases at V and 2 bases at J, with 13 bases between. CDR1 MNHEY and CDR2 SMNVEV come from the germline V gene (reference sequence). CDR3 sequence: CASASGSTYNEQFF. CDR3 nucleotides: TGTGCCAGCGCCTCCGGGAGCACCTACAATGAGCAGTTCTTC.

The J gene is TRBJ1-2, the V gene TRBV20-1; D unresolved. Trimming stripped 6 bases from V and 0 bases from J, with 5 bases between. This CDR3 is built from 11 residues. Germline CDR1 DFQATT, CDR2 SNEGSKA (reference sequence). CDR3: CSAQSNYGYTF. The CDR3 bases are TGCAGTGCCCAATCTAACTATGGCTACACCTTC.

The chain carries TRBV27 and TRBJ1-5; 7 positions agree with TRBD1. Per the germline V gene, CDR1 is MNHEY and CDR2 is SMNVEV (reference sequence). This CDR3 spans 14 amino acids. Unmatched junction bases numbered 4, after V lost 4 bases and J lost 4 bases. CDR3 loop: CASSSTGWNQPQHF. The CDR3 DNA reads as TGTGCCAGCAGTTCGACAGGGTGGAATCAGCCCCAGCATTTT.

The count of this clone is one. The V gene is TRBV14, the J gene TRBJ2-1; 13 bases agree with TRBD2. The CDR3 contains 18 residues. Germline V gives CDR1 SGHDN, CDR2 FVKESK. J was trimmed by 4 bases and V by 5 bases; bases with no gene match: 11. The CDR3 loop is CASSSGTSGTASYNEQFF. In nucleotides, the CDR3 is TGTGCCAGCAGCTCCGGGACTAGCGGGACCGCTTCGTACAATGAGCAGTTCTTC.

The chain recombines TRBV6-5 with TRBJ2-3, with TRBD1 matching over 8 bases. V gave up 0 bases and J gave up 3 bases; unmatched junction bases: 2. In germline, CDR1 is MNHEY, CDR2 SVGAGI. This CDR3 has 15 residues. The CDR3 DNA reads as TGTGCCAGCAGTTACTCTAACAGGGGGACAGATACGCAGTATTTT. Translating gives CASSYSNRGTDTQYF.

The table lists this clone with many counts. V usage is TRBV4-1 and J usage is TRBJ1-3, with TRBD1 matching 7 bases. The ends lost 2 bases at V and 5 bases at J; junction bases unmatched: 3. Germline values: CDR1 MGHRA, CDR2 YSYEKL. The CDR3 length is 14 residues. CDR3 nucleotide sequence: TGCGCCAGCAGCCAACCGGGACAGAGAAACACCATATATTTT. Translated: CASSQPGQRNTIYF.

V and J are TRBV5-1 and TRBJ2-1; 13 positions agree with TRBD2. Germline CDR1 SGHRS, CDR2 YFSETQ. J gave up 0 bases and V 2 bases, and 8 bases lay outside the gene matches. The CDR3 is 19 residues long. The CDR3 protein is CASSFRTSGGPSSYNEQFF. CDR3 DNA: TGCGCCAGCAGCTTCCGGACTAGCGGGGGACCCAGCTCCTACAATGAGCAGTTCTTC.